The clone carrying this TCR beta chain was recorded many times. No antigen is known for it. The data are from a study of T cells after yellow fever vaccination. Study-wide points: Peaking faster, on day 5 versus 15, the secondary response was nonetheless weaker. Post-booster repertoires again held most primary-vaccination clones (roughly 95% CD4, roughly 88% CD8).

Each CDR3 protein is one row after TCRdb ran MiXCR on the 5' RACE reads. The sample contains about 360,000 distinct CDR3 sequences, 6.2% of which appear only once. The receptor's source is a man between 25 and 39 years old who received the YFV17D yellow fever vaccine. The sequencing here drew on PBMCs, taken 5 days after the yellow fever booster vaccination.

The CDR3 DNA is TGCAGCGTTGAACGGGAGACCCAGTACTTC. Protein: CSVERETQYF. The chain links TRBV29-1 to TRBJ2-5; no clear D gene. Between the trimmed V and J ends, which lost 2 bases and 5 bases, there was a span of 3 bases. This CDR3 region has 10 residues. Germline CDR1 is SQVTM and CDR2 is ANQGSEA.